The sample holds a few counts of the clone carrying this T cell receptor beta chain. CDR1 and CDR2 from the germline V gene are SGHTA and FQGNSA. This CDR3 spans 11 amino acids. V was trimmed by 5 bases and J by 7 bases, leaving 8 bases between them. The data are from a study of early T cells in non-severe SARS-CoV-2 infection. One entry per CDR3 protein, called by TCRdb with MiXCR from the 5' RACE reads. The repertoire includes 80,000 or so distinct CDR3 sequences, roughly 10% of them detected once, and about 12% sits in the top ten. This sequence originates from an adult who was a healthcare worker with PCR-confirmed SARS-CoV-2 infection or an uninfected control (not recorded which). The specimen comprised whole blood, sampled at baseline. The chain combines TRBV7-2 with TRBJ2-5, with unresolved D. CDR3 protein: CASSQLATQYF. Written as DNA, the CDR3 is TGTGCCAGCAGCCAACTCGCGACCCAGTACTTC.